What follows is one T cell receptor (beta chain) and its context. Specified time point: blood 2 weeks post-SBRT. The treatment is: 15 Gy SBRT to primary tumor, nephrectomy 4 weeks later. This specimen belongs to a study of radiation and T cells in renal cell carcinoma. Sequenced by immunoSEQ multiplex PCR; TCRdb stores in-frame clones only, minus some. This sample carries about 130,000 clones, around 90% of them seen once, and the ten largest clones take 5% to 6%. The sequencing used blood, collected from a patient whose treatment included radiotherapy and nephrectomy. The receptor's source is a woman aged 70-85 years with renal cell carcinoma.

CDR3 sequence (DNA): TGTGCCAGCTCACCACCGCAATCGGGACCTGGAAACACCATATATTTT. Its protein product is CASSPPQSGPGNTIYF. This sequence joins TRBV18 and TRBJ1-3; TRBD1 might be the D (5 bases). Deletions cut 0 bases from V and 2 bases from J, with 11 bases between. Germline V gives CDR1 KGHSH, CDR2 LQKENI. This CDR3 has 16 amino acids.